This T cell receptor (beta chain) was captured by sequencing in a study of regulatory and conventional T cells in breast cancer (dated by TCRdb to 2015 to 2017). This clonotype was detected only a few times. It has no known antigen specificity. Per-nucleotide qualities are absent, and no much larger clonotype sits a single base away. The library was obtained by PCR. These reads were obtained on an Illumina MiSeq. The public sequencing data were trimmed at Q25 with fastp and processed into clonotypes with MiXCR by TCRdb, which kept only in-frame beta chains. Entries that share a CDR3 protein sequence are merged under the most common genes and DNA. In this sample the table shows roughly 15,000 distinct CDR3 sequences, 32% of which occur a single time. In total, the top ten clones hold 1.5% to 2% of the sample. Sequenced input: conventional T cells from blood. The clonotype was recovered from a female donor in good health.

The CDR3 protein is CASSAYLGTEAFF. The DNA reads as follows: TGTGCCAGCAGCGCCTACCTAGGGACTGAAGCTTTCTTT. The chain uses TRBV6-6 and TRBJ1-1, with no D gene named confidently. Spanning cysteine to phenylalanine, the CDR3 consists of 13 amino acids. Only CDR3 DNA is held: 39 bases, read in frame from base 1. Deletion took 6 bases off V and 5 bases off J, with a span of 13 bases between the germline ends. Per the germline V gene (reference sequence), MNHNY is the CDR1 and SVGAGI is the CDR2.